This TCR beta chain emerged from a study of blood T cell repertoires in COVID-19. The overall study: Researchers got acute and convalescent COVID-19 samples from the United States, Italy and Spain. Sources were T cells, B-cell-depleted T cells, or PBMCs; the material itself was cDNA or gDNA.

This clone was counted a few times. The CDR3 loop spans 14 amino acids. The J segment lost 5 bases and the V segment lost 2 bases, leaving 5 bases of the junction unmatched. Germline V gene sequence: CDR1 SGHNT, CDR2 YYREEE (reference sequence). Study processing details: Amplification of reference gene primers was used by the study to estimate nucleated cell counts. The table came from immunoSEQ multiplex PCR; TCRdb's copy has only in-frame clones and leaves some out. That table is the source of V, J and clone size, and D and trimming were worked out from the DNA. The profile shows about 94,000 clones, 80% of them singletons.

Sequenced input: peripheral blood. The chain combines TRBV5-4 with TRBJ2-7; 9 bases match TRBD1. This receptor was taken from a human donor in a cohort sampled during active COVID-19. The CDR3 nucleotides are TGTGCCAGCAGCTTCGGGGACAGGGCCCACGAGCAGTACTTC. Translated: CASSFGDRAHEQYF.